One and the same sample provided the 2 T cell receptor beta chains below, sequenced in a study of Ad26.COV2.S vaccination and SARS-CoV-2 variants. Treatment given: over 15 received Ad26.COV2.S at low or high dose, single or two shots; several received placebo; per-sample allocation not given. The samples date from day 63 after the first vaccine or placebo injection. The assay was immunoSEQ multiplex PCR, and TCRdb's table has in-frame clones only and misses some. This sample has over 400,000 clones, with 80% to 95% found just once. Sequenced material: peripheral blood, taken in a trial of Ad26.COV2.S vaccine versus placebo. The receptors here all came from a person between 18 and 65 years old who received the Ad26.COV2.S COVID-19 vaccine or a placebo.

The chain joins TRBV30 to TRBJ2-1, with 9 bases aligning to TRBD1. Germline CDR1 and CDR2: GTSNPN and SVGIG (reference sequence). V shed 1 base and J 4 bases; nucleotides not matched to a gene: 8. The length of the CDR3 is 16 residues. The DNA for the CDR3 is TGTGCCTGGAGTGGGTCGGACAGGGGATCGTACAATGAGCAGTTCTTC. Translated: CAWSGSDRGSYNEQFF.

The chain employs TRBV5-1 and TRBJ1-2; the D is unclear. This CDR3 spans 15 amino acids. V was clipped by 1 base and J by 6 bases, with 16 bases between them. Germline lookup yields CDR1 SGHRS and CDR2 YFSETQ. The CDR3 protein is CASSLPPGPRDGYTF. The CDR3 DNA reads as TGCGCCAGCAGCTTGCCCCCCGGGCCTCGGGATGGCTACACCTTC. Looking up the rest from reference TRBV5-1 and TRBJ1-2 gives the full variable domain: KAGVTQTPRYLIKTRGQQVTLSCSPISGHRSVSWYQQTPGQGLQFLFEYFSETQRNKGNFPGRFSGRQFSNSRSEMNVSTLELGDSALYLCASSLPPGPRDGYTFGSGTRLTVV.